Many counts were recorded for the clone carrying this TCR beta chain. The antigen is undetermined. The entry originates in a study of early T cells in non-severe SARS-CoV-2 infection. Overall study findings and caveats: Matching against VDJdb likely underestimated virus-specific expansions, favoring anti-spike CD8.

The trim removed 4 bases at V and 2 bases at J, leaving 18 bases unmatched. This CDR3 spans 21 amino acids. CDR1 SGHTA and CDR2 FQGTGA come from the germline V gene. TCRdb re-called the 5' RACE reads with MiXCR, one entry per CDR3 protein. The sample holds some 26,000 distinct CDR3 sequences, around 4.5% seen once. This TCR was recovered from an adult who was a healthcare worker with PCR-confirmed SARS-CoV-2 infection or an uninfected control (not recorded which). Sequenced input: whole blood. The chain links TRBV7-3 to TRBJ2-3, with TRBD2 matching over 13 bases. CDR3 amino acids: CASSSSSLRLAGGVNTDTQYF. The CDR3 nucleotides read TGTGCCAGCAGCTCCTCATCCCTGAGACTAGCGGGAGGAGTCAACACAGATACGCAGTATTTT.